This TCR beta chain originates from a study of T cells in narcolepsy. As for the study in general: Donors had narcolepsy type 1 or type 2, or were healthy controls. Notes on the study in general: Autoreactive clonotypes reportedly recurred in blood of same and different patients, not controls. In some patient and control memory CD4+ samples, autoreactive clones were absent. Same-patient CSF and blood CD4+ T cell clonotypes included HCRT-specific and TRIB2-specific autoreactive ones.

The assay was immunoSEQ multiplex PCR, and TCRdb's table has in-frame clones only and misses some. In the table there are nearly 25,000 clones, around 63% of which are singletons. Germline lookup yields CDR1 SGHNT and CDR2 YYREEE (reference sequence). The CDR3 contains 15 residues. V was pared by 4 bases and J by 5 bases, with 8 bases of the junction left unmatched. This clone was observed a handful of times. Its antigen is still unknown. The source is a human donor in good health. The sample was memory (CD45RA-) CD4+ T cells from blood. The rearrangement joins TRBV5-4 to TRBJ1-3; 8 nucleotides align to TRBD1. The DNA for the CDR3 is TGTGCCAGCAGCCAGGACAGGGTTTACAGAAACACCATATATTTT. Amino acid sequence: CASSQDRVYRNTIYF.